This TCR beta chain stems from a study of neurological immune-mediated disorders. Trimming took off 1 base at V and 4 bases at J, with 10 bases between the two ends. The CDR3 consists of 14 residues. Germline CDR1 reads LGHDT; CDR2 reads YNNKEL (reference sequence). Each CDR3 protein is one row after TCRdb ran MiXCR on the 5' RACE reads. The sample lists 70,000 to 95,000 distinct CDR3 sequences, 15% to 20% seen once, with 15% in the top ten. A total of 2 million PBMCs stored at -80 degrees C provided the unsorted libraries. This rearrangement joins TRBV3-1 to TRBJ1-1, with no clear D. Sequenced sample: PBMCs. The source of this sequence is a woman aged 40 to 55 in good health. CDR3 in DNA: TGTGCCAGCAGCCAAGGAGGTTTAGGCACTGAAGCTTTCTTT. As protein: CASSQGGLGTEAFF. The entire variable domain, with the rest obtained from reference TRBV3-1 and TRBJ1-1, is as follows: DTAVSQTPKYLVTQMGNDKSIKCEQNLGHDTMYWYKQDSKKFLKIMFSYNNKELIINETVPNRFSPKSPDKAHLNLHINSLELGDSAVYFCASSQGGLGTEAFFGQGTRLTVV.